Listed below are T cell receptor beta chains from one sample, sequenced in a study of liver allograft versus peripheral blood T cells. TCRdb re-analysed the reads in MiXCR, keeping a single row per CDR3 protein. The table lists about 15,000 distinct CDR3 sequences, 20% to 25% of them singletons, with less than 6% in the top ten. These receptors were taken from a human patient who had a liver transplant. Some T cells may be supplied by the graft donor. Both conserved end residues are part of each CDR3. The D gene is left open where the match is weak. Size tells how often a clone was seen (once, few, many) or the class of an expanded clone, and some rows leave it out.

cdr3_length,d_call,clone_size,v_call,j_call,cdr3_nt,cdr3_aa
16,-,few,TRBV10-2,TRBJ1-2,TGCGCCAGCAGTGAGTCGAGAGTTGCAGGGCCCAATGGCTACACCTTC,CASSESRVAGPNGYTF
17,-,many,TRBV18,TRBJ2-1,TGTGCCAGCTCACCACAGAACGGGGGTTCGTTTGAATTGGAGCAGTTCTTC,CASSPQNGGSFELEQFF
12,-,once,TRBV12-3/TRBV12-4,TRBJ1-2,TGTGCCAGCAGTTTAGGGAGGGATAGCTACACCTTC,CASSLGRDSYTF
21,TRBD2,-,TRBV6-2/TRBV6-3,TRBJ2-7,TGTGCCAGCAGGCCCGGAGGTGGCGGGGGACTATTACCCACCCGTACCTACGAGCAGTACTTC,CASRPGGGGGLLPTRTYEQYF
16,-,-,TRBV9,TRBJ1-2,TGTGCCAGCAGCGCCTCCGGGACATCAAGCGACTATGGCTACACCTTC,CASSASGTSSDYGYTF
13,-,few,TRBV7-9,TRBJ1-1,TGTGCCACTACTCTAGAGTGGGGGCCCCGGCCTTTCTTT,CATTLEWGPRPFF
13,TRBD1,-,TRBV20-1,TRBJ2-3,TGCAGTGCTAGGACAGGGTGGTCAGATACGCAGTATTTT,CSARTGWSDTQYF
15,-,medium-sized,TRBV6-5,TRBJ1-1,TGTGCCAGCAGTAGTCAGGGGTCTGGGGCCACTGAAGCTTTCTTT,CASSSQGSGATEAFF
14,-,-,TRBV12-3/TRBV12-4,TRBJ1-1,TGTGCCAGCAATCGGCCTCTCATGAACACTGAAGCTTTCTTT,CASNRPLMNTEAFF
15,TRBD1,medium-sized,TRBV6-1,TRBJ1-5,TGTGCCAGCAGCACAGGGGGATATAGCAATCAGCCCCAGCATTTT,CASSTGGYSNQPQHF
13,-,-,TRBV18,TRBJ1-1,TGTGCCAGCTCACGAGACAGCAACACTGAAGCTTTCTTT,CASSRDSNTEAFF
16,TRBD1,few,TRBV5-6,TRBJ2-7,TGTGCCAGCAGCTTTTACTCCGGGACAGGGGGCAAGGGGCAGTACTTC,CASSFYSGTGGKGQYF
13,-,-,TRBV6-2/TRBV6-3,TRBJ2-1,TGTGCCAGCGGGTCCGGATCCTACAATGAGCAGTTCTTC,CASGSGSYNEQFF
14,-,medium-sized,TRBV19,TRBJ1-1,TGTGCCAGTAGTATACAGGAATCTGACACTGAAGCTTTCTTT,CASSIQESDTEAFF
12,-,-,TRBV20-1,TRBJ1-2,TGCAGTGCTAGAAACACGGACTATGGCTACACCTTC,CSARNTDYGYTF
13,-,medium-sized,TRBV6-2/TRBV6-3,TRBJ1-5,TGTGCCTTGGGGGGAGATAGCAATCAGCCCCAGCATTTT,CALGGDSNQPQHF
13,-,-,TRBV14,TRBJ1-2,TGTGCCAGCAGCCAAGATCTAAACTATGGCTACACCTTC,CASSQDLNYGYTF
11,-,-,TRBV5-5,TRBJ1-1,TGTGCCAGCAGCTTTAACACTGAAGCTTTCTTT,CASSFNTEAFF
11,-,few,TRBV6-5,TRBJ1-2,TGTGCCAGCGGGGTGAACTATGGCTACACCTTC,CASGVNYGYTF
13,-,medium-sized,TRBV18,TRBJ1-2,TGTGCCAGCTCGTTAGGGGATGTGTATGGCTACACCTTC,CASSLGDVYGYTF
12,-,few,TRBV6-5,TRBJ2-7,TGTGTCAGCAGCCCGGGCTCCTACGAGCAGTACTTC,CVSSPGSYEQYF
14,-,many,TRBV6-5,TRBJ1-2,TGTGCCAGCAGCCCAAGATGGACACAGCTTGGCTACACCTTC,CASSPRWTQLGYTF
18,TRBD2,many,TRBV13,TRBJ2-3,TGTGCCAGCAGCTTAGAGGCGGGGGCGGGAGGTGGCACAGATACGCAGTATTTT,CASSLEAGAGGGTDTQYF
14,-,medium-sized,TRBV6-2/TRBV6-3,TRBJ1-4,TGTGCCAGCAGTTTGACTGCAACTAATGAAAAACTGTTTTTT,CASSLTATNEKLFF
13,-,many,TRBV5-4,TRBJ1-1,TGTGCCAGCAGCTTGTACGGCACGGGGTCGGCTTTCTTT,CASSLYGTGSAFF
15,TRBD1,-,TRBV20-1,TRBJ2-3,TGCAGTGCTAGAGTTTCCAGGGGGCTGGGAGATACGCAGTATTTT,CSARVSRGLGDTQYF
13,TRBD1,few,TRBV28,TRBJ1-3,TGTGCCATCAAGACAGGGGCTGGAAACACCATATATTTT,CAIKTGAGNTIYF
15,TRBD1,many,TRBV7-9,TRBJ1-2,TGTGCCAGCAGCGCAATGACAGGGGGTAACTATGGCTACACCTTC,CASSAMTGGNYGYTF
15,-,-,TRBV6-5,TRBJ1-2,TGTGCCAGCAGTTACGGTGTTGGGGGGCTCTATGGCTACACCTTC,CASSYGVGGLYGYTF
14,-,-,TRBV18,TRBJ2-1,TGTGCCAGCTCACCACCGGGGGGAGGCGATGAGCAGTTCTTC,CASSPPGGGDEQFF
12,-,once,TRBV12-3/TRBV12-4,TRBJ1-5,TGTGCCAGCAGTTCCGACAGCCCGCCCCAGCATTTT,CASSSDSPPQHF
13,-,-,TRBV6-5,TRBJ2-7,TGTGCCAGCTCAAACGGAAAATCCTACGAGCAGTACTTC,CASSNGKSYEQYF
13,-,-,TRBV20-1,TRBJ2-7,TGCAGTGCACCCACTAATCAGGGTAACGAGCAGTACTTC,CSAPTNQGNEQYF
13,-,-,TRBV7-3,TRBJ1-1,TGTGCCAGCAGCTTAGACCCGAACACTGAAGCTTTCTTT,CASSLDPNTEAFF
16,-,many,TRBV6-6,TRBJ1-1,TGTGCCAGCAGTTCTTCCCTTCGCGGGGGAGACACTGAAGCTTTCTTT,CASSSSLRGGDTEAFF
15,-,medium-sized,TRBV18,TRBJ1-3,TGTGCCAGCTCACCAAGGTGGAGCTCTGGAAACACCATATATTTT,CASSPRWSSGNTIYF
14,TRBD2,medium-sized,TRBV6-2/TRBV6-3,TRBJ2-7,TGTGCCACCACTAGACTAGCGGGGATCTACGAGCAGTACTTC,CATTRLAGIYEQYF